These 13 T cell receptor beta chains were sequenced from one sample in a study of cytomegalovirus exposure and HLA in healthy donors. Primers for the PCR totalled 60 Vbeta and 13 Jbeta. Here immunoSEQ multiplex PCR was the method, and the copy in TCRdb shows in-frame clones only, minus some. The sample includes 150,000 to 200,000 clones, 65% to 90% of them seen just once. The material sequenced was PBMCs. Every receptor here comes from a woman aged 18-29 years in good health and CMV-seronegative.

The rearrangement uses TRBV6-1 and TRBJ2-3, with 8 positions matching TRBD1. Unmatched junction bases numbered 11, after V lost 6 bases and J lost 6 bases. This CDR3 comprises 15 residues. CDR1 MNHNS and CDR2 SASEGT come from the germline V gene. CDR3 sequence: CASSPWTGKGDTQYF. The CDR3 DNA reads TGTGCCAGCAGCCCTTGGACAGGGAAGGGGGATACGCAGTATTTT.

The genes are TRBV11-3 and TRBJ2-4; D perhaps matches TRBD1 (5 bases). Germline V gene lookup returns CDR1 SGHNT and CDR2 YENEEA. V was clipped by 1 base and J by 7 bases, with 11 bases between them. CDR3 length: 14 residues. The CDR3 DNA is TGTGCCAGCAGCTTAGCAGGGCCCACGAACATTCAGTACTTC. It codes for CASSLAGPTNIQYF.

The chain has TRBV9 and TRBJ1-2, with TRBD1 matching over 8 bases. This CDR3 comprises 16 residues. J lost 4 bases, V lost 0 bases, and 8 bases had no gene match. Per the germline V gene, CDR1 is SGDLS and CDR2 is YYNGEE. The CDR3 nucleotides read TGTGCCAGCAGCGTAGGGGGGGGGACAGGAGTCTATGGCTACACCTTC. Its protein product is CASSVGGGTGVYGYTF. Filled out from reference TRBV9 and TRBJ1-2, the complete variable domain reads DSGVTQTPKHLITATGQRVTLRCSPRSGDLSVYWYQQSLDQGLQFLIQYYNGEERAKGNILERFSAQQFPDLHSELNLSSLELGDSALYFCASSVGGGTGVYGYTFGSGTRLTVV.

The CDR3 DNA reads TGTGCCAGCAGTCCCTTGTGGAGATCGACCTACGAGCAGTACTTC. This encodes CASSPLWRSTYEQYF. The rearrangement joins TRBV5-4 to TRBJ2-7; D not resolved. There are 15 residues in the CDR3. CDR1 is SGHNT, CDR2 YYREEE, per germline (reference sequence). V was pared by 5 bases and J by 2 bases, with 17 bases between.

This chain links TRBV11-2 with TRBJ2-7, with 9 positions matching TRBD2. V gave up 2 bases and J gave up 4 bases; unmatched junction bases: 6. The V gene's germline CDR1 is SGHAT and CDR2 FQNNGV. This CDR3 is built from 15 residues. The CDR3 DNA follows: TGTGCCAGCAGCTTAAGAGCGGGAGGATGGTACGAGCAGTACTTC. Translation: CASSLRAGGWYEQYF.

J is TRBJ1-5 and V is TRBV4-1, with D uncertain. The CDR3 totals 13 residues. The V and J ends lost 4 bases and 2 bases respectively, with 6 bases between them. CDR1 and CDR2 (germline): MGHRA, YSYEKL. The CDR3 bases are TGCGCCAGCAGCCCCCCGGGCAATCAGCCCCAGCATTTT. Translation gives CASSPPGNQPQHF.

The chain couples TRBV5-4 to TRBJ2-1; 10 nucleotides align to TRBD2. The CDR3 has 16 amino acids. V lost 4 bases, J lost 4 bases, and 8 bases stayed unmatched. The V gene's germline CDR1 is SGHNT and CDR2 YYREEE (reference sequence). CDR3 residues: CASSAGLAAEYNEQFF. In nucleotides, the CDR3 is TGTGCCAGCAGCGCCGGACTAGCGGCCGAATACAATGAGCAGTTCTTC.

The rearrangement links TRBV9 to TRBJ2-2; no clear D gene. The ends were cut back, 0 bases at V and 7 bases at J, with 13 bases in the middle. Germline V gives CDR1 SGDLS, CDR2 YYNGEE. The CDR3 extends over 15 amino acids. The CDR3 is CASSVAGSGFGELFF. In DNA form, the CDR3 reads TGTGCCAGCAGCGTAGCTGGGTCCGGGTTCGGGGAGCTGTTTTTT.

J is TRBJ2-1 and V is TRBV25-1, with TRBD2 matching 8 bases. Germline CDR1 and CDR2: MGHDK and SYGVNS. The CDR3 covers 18 residues. The trim removed 0 bases at V and 8 bases at J, leaving 15 bases unmatched. CDR3 sequence reads: CASSEYGGGSGIWDEQFF. The CDR3 DNA is TGTGCCAGCAGTGAATATGGCGGGGGTAGCGGGATTTGGGATGAGCAGTTCTTC. Using reference TRBV25-1 and TRBJ2-1 for the parts outside the CDR3, the full variable domain is EADIYQTPRYLVIGTGKKITLECSQTMGHDKMYWYQQDPGMELHLIHYSYGVNSTEKGDLSSESTVSRIRTEHFPLTLESARPSHTSQYLCASSEYGGGSGIWDEQFFGPGTRLTVL.

This chain's CDR3 is CASSPGTGNRNQPQHF. As DNA, the CDR3 is TGTGCCAGTAGTCCCGGGACAGGGAACCGCAATCAGCCCCAGCATTTT. This sequence joins TRBV19 and TRBJ1-5; 9 nucleotides align to TRBD1. Germline CDR1 and CDR2: LNHDA and SQIVND (reference sequence). This CDR3 region has 16 residues. Trimming removed 5 bases from V and 2 bases from J; junction bases left unmatched: 7. Based on the CDR3 plus reference TRBV19 and TRBJ1-5, the full variable domain is DGGITQSPKYLFRKEGQNVTLSCEQNLNHDAMYWYRQDPGQGLRLIYYSQIVNDFQKGDIAEGYSVSREKKESFPLTVTSAQKNPTAFYLCASSPGTGNRNQPQHFGDGTRLSIL.

The rearrangement uses TRBV19 and TRBJ2-5, with D possibly TRBD1 on 6 matching bases. This CDR3 comprises 13 residues. V was pared by 5 bases and J by 2 bases, with 9 bases between. In germline, CDR1 is LNHDA, CDR2 SQIVND (reference sequence). The CDR3 DNA sequence: TGTGCCAGTAGTCCGGACAGACAAGAGACCCAGTACTTC. Residues: CASSPDRQETQYF. The full variable domain, rest sourced from reference TRBV19 and TRBJ2-5, is DGGITQSPKYLFRKEGQNVTLSCEQNLNHDAMYWYRQDPGQGLRLIYYSQIVNDFQKGDIAEGYSVSREKKESFPLTVTSAQKNPTAFYLCASSPDRQETQYFGPGTRLLVL.

The CDR3 nucleotides read TGTGCCAGCAGTGGTTGGCCCGCATACGAGCAGTACTTC. Its translation: CASSGWPAYEQYF. V usage is TRBV6-1 and J usage is TRBJ2-7, with D unresolved. Germline-derived CDR1 and CDR2 are MNHNS and SASEGT. CDR3 size: 13 residues. V gave up 4 bases and J gave up 4 bases, with 11 bases separating them.

The CDR3 sequence is CASTLDREKPYNSPLHF. In nucleotides, the CDR3 is TGTGCCAGCACCTTGGACAGGGAAAAACCCTATAATTCACCCCTCCACTTT. The chain carries TRBV25-1 and TRBJ1-6; 8 bases match TRBD1. The germline CDR1 and CDR2 sequences are MGHDK and SYGVNS. Trimming took 7 bases from V and 2 from J; bases not matched to a gene: 10. This CDR3 comprises 17 residues.